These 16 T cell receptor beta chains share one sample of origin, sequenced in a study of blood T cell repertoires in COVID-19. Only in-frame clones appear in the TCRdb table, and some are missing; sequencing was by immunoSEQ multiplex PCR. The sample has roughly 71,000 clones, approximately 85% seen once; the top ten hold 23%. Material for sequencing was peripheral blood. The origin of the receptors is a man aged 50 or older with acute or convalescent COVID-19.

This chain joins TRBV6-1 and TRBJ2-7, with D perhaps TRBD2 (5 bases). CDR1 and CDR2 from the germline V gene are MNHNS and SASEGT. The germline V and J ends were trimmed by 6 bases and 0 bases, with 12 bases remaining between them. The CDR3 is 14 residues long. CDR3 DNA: TGTGCCAGCAGGGACTCCTCGAGCTCCTACGAGCAGTACTTC. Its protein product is CASRDSSSSYEQYF.

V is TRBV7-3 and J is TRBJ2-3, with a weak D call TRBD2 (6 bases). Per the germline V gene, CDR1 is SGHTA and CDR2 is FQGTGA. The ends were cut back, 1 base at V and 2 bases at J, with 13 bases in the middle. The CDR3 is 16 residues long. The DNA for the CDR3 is TGTGCCAGCAGCTTAATGGGCGGGGTGAACACAGATACGCAGTATTTT. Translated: CASSLMGGVNTDTQYF.

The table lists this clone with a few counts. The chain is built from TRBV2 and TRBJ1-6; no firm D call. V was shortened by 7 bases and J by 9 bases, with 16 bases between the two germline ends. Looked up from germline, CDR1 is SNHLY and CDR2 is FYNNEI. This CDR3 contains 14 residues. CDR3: CASTRRDGVSPLHF. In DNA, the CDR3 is TGTGCCAGCACCAGGAGGGATGGAGTTTCACCCCTCCACTTT.

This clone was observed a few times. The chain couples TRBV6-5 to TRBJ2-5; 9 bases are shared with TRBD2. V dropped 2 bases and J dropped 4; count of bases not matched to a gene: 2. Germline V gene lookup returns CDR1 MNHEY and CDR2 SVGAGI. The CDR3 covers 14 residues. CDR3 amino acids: CASSYGGGAETQYF. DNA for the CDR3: TGTGCCAGCAGTTACGGCGGGGGGGCAGAGACCCAGTACTTC.

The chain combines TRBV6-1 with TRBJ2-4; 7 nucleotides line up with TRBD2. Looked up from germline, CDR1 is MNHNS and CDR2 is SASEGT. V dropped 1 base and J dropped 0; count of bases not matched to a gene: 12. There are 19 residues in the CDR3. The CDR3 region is CASSEGREWFVIAKNIQYF. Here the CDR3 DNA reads TGTGCCAGCAGTGAAGGGCGGGAGTGGTTTGTCATAGCCAAAAACATTCAGTACTTC.

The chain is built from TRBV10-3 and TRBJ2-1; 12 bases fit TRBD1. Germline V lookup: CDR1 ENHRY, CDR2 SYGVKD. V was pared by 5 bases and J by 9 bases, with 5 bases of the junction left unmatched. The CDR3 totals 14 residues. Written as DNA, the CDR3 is TGTGCCATCAGTCCGGGACAGGGGGCAATTGAGCAGTTCTTC. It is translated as CAISPGQGAIEQFF.

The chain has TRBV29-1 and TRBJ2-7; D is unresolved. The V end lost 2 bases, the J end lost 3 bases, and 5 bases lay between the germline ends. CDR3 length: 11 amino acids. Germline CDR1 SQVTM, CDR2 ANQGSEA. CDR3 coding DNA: TGCAGCGTTGAACAGGTCTACGAGCAGTACTTC. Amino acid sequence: CSVEQVYEQYF.

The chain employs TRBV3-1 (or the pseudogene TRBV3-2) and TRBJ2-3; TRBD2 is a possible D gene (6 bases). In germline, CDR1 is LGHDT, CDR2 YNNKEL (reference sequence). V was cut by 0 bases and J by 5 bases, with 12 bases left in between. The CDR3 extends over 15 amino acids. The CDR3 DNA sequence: TGTGCCAGCAGCCAAGATGCGACTAGGGGAGATACGCAGTATTTT. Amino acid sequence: CASSQDATRGDTQYF.

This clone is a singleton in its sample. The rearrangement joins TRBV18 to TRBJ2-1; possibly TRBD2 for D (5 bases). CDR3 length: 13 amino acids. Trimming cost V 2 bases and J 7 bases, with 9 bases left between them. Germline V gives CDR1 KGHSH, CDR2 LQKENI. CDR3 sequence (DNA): TGTGCCAGCTCACCATCTTCGGGGAATGAGCAGTTCTTC. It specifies CASSPSSGNEQFF.

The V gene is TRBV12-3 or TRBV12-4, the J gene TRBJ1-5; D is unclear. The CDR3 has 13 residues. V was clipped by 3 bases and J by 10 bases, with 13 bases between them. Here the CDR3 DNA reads TGTGCCAGCAGTTTCTCTCGGGAAAGCCCCCAGCATTTT. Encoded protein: CASSFSRESPQHF.

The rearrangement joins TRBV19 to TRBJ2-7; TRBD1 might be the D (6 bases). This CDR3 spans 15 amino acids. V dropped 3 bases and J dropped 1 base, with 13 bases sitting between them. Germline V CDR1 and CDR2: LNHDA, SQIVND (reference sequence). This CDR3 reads CASSMRPGQSYEQYF. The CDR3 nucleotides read TGTGCCAGTAGTATGCGGCCCGGACAGTCCTACGAGCAGTACTTC.

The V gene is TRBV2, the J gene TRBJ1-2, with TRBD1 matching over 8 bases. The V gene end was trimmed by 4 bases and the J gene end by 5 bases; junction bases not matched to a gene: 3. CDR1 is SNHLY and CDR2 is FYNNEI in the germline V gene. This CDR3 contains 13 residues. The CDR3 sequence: CASSAGGAYGYTF. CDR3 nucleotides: TGTGCCAGCAGTGCAGGGGGCGCATATGGCTACACCTTC.

The CDR3 DNA reads as TGTGCCAGCAGCTTAGAGTCAGGGGATGGCTACACCTTC. It is translated as CASSLESGDGYTF. The rearrangement uses TRBV7-9 and TRBJ1-2, with D tentatively TRBD1 (6 bases). V shed 1 base and J shed 6 bases, with 9 bases lying between them. This CDR3 spans 13 amino acids. Germline CDR1 SEHNR, CDR2 FQNEAQ (reference sequence).

CDR3 bases: TGTGCCAGCAGCGCTAGCGGGGGTTACAATGAGCAGTTCTTC. Amino acid sequence: CASSASGGYNEQFF. The chain has TRBV6-5 and TRBJ2-1; 10 bases fit TRBD2. The CDR3 consists of 14 residues. Losses at the gene ends were 6 bases for V and 4 bases for J; bases not matched to a gene: 3. CDR1 MNHEY and CDR2 SVGAGI come from the germline V gene.

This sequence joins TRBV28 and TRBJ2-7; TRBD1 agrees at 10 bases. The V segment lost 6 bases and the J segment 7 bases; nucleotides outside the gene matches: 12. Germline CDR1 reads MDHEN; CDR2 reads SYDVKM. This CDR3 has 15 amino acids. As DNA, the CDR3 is TGTGCCAGCAGCTTCCGCGGGACAGGGGCCGGGGAGCAGTACTTC. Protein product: CASSFRGTGAGEQYF.

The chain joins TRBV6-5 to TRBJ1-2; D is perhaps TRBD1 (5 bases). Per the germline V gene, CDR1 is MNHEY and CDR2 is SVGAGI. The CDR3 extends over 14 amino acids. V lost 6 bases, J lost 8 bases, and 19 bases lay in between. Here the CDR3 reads CASRSPSRDRGYTF. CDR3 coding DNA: TGTGCCAGCAGATCCCCGTCCAGGGATAGAGGCTACACCTTC.